The TCR beta chain under discussion was sequenced for a study of OX40 agonist ivuxolimab in advanced cancers. Study-wide background: Three patients got partial responses; one had hepatocellular carcinoma and two had cutaneous melanoma.

Prior autoimmune disease or systemic immunosuppression barred patients. Method: immunoSEQ multiplex PCR; TCRdb's copy keeps in-frame clones and lacks some. Among around 99,000 clones listed, approximately 90% were seen once. The CDR3 loop spans 14 amino acids. Trimming removed 6 bases at V and 1 base at J, with 9 bases between. Germline lookup yields CDR1 SNHLY and CDR2 FYNNEI. V and J are TRBV2 and TRBJ2-2; D is possibly TRBD2 (5 bases). Sequenced material: CD4+ or CD8+ T cells sorted from blood, taken in a trial of the OX40 agonist ivuxolimab. The receptor comes from an adult with an advanced solid tumor such as melanoma, head and neck, liver or kidney cancer. The CDR3 loop reads CASSWTGNTGELFF. The CDR3 nucleotides are TGTGCCAGCAGCTGGACTGGGAACACCGGGGAGCTGTTTTTT.